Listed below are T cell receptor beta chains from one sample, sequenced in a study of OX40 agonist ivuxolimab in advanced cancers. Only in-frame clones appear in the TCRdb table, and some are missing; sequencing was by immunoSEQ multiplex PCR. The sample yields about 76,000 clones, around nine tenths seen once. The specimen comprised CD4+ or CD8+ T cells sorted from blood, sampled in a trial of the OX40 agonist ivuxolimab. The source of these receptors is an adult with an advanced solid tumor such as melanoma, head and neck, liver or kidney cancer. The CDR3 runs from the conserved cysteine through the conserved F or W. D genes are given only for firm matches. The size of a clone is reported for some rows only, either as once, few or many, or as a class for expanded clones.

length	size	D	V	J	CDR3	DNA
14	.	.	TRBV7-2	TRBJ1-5	CASSTGIGDQPQHF	TGTGCCAGCAGCACAGGGATAGGGGATCAGCCCCAGCATTTT
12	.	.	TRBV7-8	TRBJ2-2	CASSRGSGELFF	TGTGCCAGCTCAAGGGGATCCGGGGAGCTGTTTTTT
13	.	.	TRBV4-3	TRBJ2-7	CASSQIQGNEQYF	TGCGCCAGCAGCCAAATACAGGGCAACGAGCAGTACTTC
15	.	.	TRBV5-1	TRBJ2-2	CASSVTASGTGELFF	TGCGCCAGCAGCGTTACAGCCTCAGGCACCGGGGAGCTGTTTTTT
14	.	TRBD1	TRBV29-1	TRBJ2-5	CSVGRTGTEETQYF	TGCAGCGTTGGGCGTACCGGGACAGAAGAGACCCAGTACTTC
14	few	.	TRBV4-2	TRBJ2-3	CASSQDLGADTQYF	TGTGCCAGCAGCCAAGATCTCGGAGCAGATACGCAGTATTTT
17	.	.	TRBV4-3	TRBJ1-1	CASSQVGNSATGTEAFF	TGCGCCAGCAGCCAAGTGGGGAACTCAGCCACAGGTACTGAAGCTTTCTTT
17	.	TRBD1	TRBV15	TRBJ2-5	CATSRGDRGPRLETQYF	TGTGCCACCAGCAGGGGGGACAGGGGACCCAGACTAGAGACCCAGTACTTC
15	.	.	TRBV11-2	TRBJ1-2	CASSLDPNRNYGYTF	TGTGCCAGCAGCTTAGATCCGAACAGGAACTATGGCTACACCTTC
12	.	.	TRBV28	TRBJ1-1	CASSFGGAEAFF	TGTGCCAGCAGTTTTGGAGGGGCTGAAGCTTTCTTT
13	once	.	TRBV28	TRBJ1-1	CASSLSGYAEAFF	TGTGCCAGCAGTTTATCCGGGTACGCTGAAGCTTTCTTT
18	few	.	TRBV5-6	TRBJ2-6	CASSLAGVKGSGANVLTF	TGTGCCAGCAGCTTGGCGGGGGTGAAGGGCTCTGGGGCCAACGTCCTGACTTTC
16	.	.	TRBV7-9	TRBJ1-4	CASSSPPAGINEKLFF	TGTGCCAGCAGCTCCCCTCCAGCAGGAATTAATGAAAAACTGTTTTTT
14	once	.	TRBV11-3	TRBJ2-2	CASSLAGNTGELFF	TGTGCCAGCAGCTTAGCGGGAAACACCGGGGAGCTGTTTTTT
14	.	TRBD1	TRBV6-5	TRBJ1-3	CASSRQGVGNTIYF	TGTGCCAGCAGCCGACAGGGGGTAGGAAACACCATATATTTT
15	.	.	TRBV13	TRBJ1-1	CASSPGGGGNTEAFF	TGTGCCAGCAGCCCCGGGGGGGGTGGAAACACTGAAGCTTTCTTT
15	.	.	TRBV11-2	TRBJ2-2	CASSLGQTNTGELFF	TGTGCCAGCAGCTTAGGGCAAACGAACACCGGGGAGCTGTTTTTT
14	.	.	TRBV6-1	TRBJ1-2	CASSEEGRNYGYTF	TGTGCCAGCAGTGAAGAAGGCAGGAACTATGGCTACACCTTC
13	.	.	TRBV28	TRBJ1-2	CASSQGRGYGYTF	TGTGCCAGCAGTCAGGGACGGGGCTATGGCTACACCTTC
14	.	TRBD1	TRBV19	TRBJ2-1	CASSVAGTVPEQFF	TGTGCCAGTAGCGTGGCCGGGACAGTGCCTGAGCAGTTCTTC
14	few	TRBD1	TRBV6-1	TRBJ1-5	CASSRTGRDQPQHF	TGTGCCAGCAGTCGGACAGGGAGAGACCAGCCCCAGCATTTT
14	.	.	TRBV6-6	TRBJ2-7	CASSYSATAYEQYF	TGTGCCAGCAGTTACTCAGCGACTGCCTACGAGCAGTACTTC
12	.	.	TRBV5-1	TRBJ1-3	CASRDRGNTIYF	TGCGCCAGCAGAGACCGTGGAAACACCATATATTTT
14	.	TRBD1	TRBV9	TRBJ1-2	CASSYRGANYGYTF	TGTGCCAGCAGCTACAGGGGAGCTAACTATGGCTACACCTTC
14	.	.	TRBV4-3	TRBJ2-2	CASSHRGDAGELFF	TGCGCCAGCAGCCACAGGGGAGACGCCGGGGAGCTGTTTTTT
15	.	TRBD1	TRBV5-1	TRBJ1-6	CASSGGTGSTSPLHF	TGCGCCAGCAGCGGCGGGACAGGCTCTACTTCACCCCTCCACTTT
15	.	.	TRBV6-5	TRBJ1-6	CASRPWDNYNSPLHF	TGTGCCAGCAGACCTTGGGATAACTATAATTCACCCCTCCACTTT
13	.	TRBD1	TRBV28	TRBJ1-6	CASRTGFNSPLHF	TGTGCCAGCAGGACAGGGTTCAATTCACCCCTCCACTTT
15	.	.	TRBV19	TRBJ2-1	CASRTSGDSYNEQFF	TGTGCCAGTAGGACCAGTGGGGACTCCTACAATGAGCAGTTCTTC
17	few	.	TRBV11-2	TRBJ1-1	CASSLVLRQGVNTEAFF	TGTGCCAGCAGCTTAGTTTTGCGGCAGGGAGTTAACACTGAAGCTTTCTTT
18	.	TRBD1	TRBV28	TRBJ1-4	CASSLPWGQGLIGEKLFF	TGTGCCAGCAGTTTACCTTGGGGACAGGGTTTGATAGGTGAAAAACTGTTTTTT
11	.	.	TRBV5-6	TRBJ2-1	CASSFNNEQFF	TGTGCCAGCAGCTTTAACAATGAGCAGTTCTTC
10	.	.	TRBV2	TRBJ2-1	CASRRNEQFF	TGTGCCAGCAGGAGGAATGAGCAGTTCTTC
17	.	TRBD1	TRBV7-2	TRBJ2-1	CASSPSTLTGGRDEQFF	TGTGCCAGCAGCCCCTCAACCTTGACAGGGGGCAGAGATGAGCAGTTCTTC
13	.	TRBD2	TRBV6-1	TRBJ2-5	CASRVAGQETQYF	TGTGCCAGCAGAGTAGCGGGCCAAGAGACCCAGTACTTC
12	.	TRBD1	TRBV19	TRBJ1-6	CASGQGYSPLHF	TGTGCCAGCGGACAGGGTTATTCACCCCTCCACTTT
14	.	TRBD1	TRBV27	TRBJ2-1	CASRRTGGAYEQFF	TGTGCCAGCAGAAGGACAGGGGGAGCATATGAGCAGTTCTTC
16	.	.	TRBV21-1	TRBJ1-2	CASSKGPPTVNYGYTF	TGTGCCAGCAGCAAAGGTCCCCCGACAGTCAACTATGGCTACACCTTC
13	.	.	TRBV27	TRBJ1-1	CASRLQWDTEAFF	TGTGCCAGCAGGCTACAATGGGACACTGAAGCTTTCTTT
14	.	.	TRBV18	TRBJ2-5	CASSDQGWQETQYF	TGTGCCAGCTCAGATCAGGGGTGGCAAGAGACCCAGTACTTC
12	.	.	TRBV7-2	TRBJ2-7	CASSLSLNEQYF	TGTGCCAGCAGCTTAAGTTTGAACGAGCAGTACTTC
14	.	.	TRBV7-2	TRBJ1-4	CASSLDGGGEKLFF	TGTGCCAGCAGCTTAGACGGAGGAGGTGAAAAACTGTTTTTT
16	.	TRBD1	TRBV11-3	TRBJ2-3	CASSLPGTGSTDTQYF	TGTGCCAGCAGTCTACCCGGGACAGGAAGCACAGATACGCAGTATTTT
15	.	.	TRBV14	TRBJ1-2	CASSQDIGRANGYTF	TGTGCCAGCAGCCAAGATATTGGCAGGGCTAATGGCTACACCTTC
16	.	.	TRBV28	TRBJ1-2	CASSRGEGPANYGYTF	TGTGCCAGCAGTCGAGGGGAAGGGCCGGCTAACTATGGCTACACCTTC
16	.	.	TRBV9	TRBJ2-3	CASSVEPARYTDTQYF	TGTGCCAGCAGCGTAGAACCGGCCCGATACACAGATACGCAGTATTTT
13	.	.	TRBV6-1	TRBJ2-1	CASSGEYRDEQFF	TGTGCCAGCAGTGGGGAATATAGGGATGAGCAGTTCTTC
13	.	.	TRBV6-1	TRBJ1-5	CASSERENQPQHF	TGTGCCAGCAGTGAAAGGGAAAATCAGCCCCAGCATTTT
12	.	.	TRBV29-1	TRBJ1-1	CSVGSGFTEAFF	TGCAGCGTGGGGAGTGGGTTTACTGAAGCTTTCTTT